These 3 T cell receptor beta chains share one sample of origin, sequenced in a study of T cells after yellow fever vaccination. TCRdb ran MiXCR on the 5' RACE reads and lists one entry per CDR3 protein. The table shows about 360,000 distinct CDR3 sequences, with about 6.2% occurring only once. The sample in question was PBMCs, obtained 5 days after the yellow fever booster vaccination. The receptors derive from a man aged 30 to 45 who received the YFV17D yellow fever vaccine.

CDR3 nucleotides: TGTGCCAGTAGTATGAACAGCTACGAGCAGTACTTC. As protein: CASSMNSYEQYF. The rearrangement joins TRBV19 to TRBJ2-7; D is ambiguous. The CDR3 covers 12 residues. Per the germline V gene, CDR1 is LNHDA and CDR2 is SQIVND (reference sequence). Trimming pared 3 bases from V and 3 bases from J, leaving 6 bases between.

This clonotype has more than one count but fewer than ten. The chain joins TRBV4-3 to TRBJ2-5; either TRBD1 or TRBD2 may fit D (6 bases each). Trimming shortened V by 3 bases and J by 5 bases, and 13 bases separated the two germline ends. The CDR3 has 14 residues. In germline, CDR1 is LGHNA, CDR2 YSLEER. CDR3: CASSQGGLAETQYF. The CDR3 DNA reads as TGCGCCAGCAGCCAGGGGGGCCTCGCCGAGACCCAGTACTTC.

This clonotype appeared many times. This chain uses TRBV3-1 with TRBJ2-7; D is ambiguous. V was shortened by 0 bases and J by 2 bases, with 11 bases between the two germline ends. The length of the CDR3 is 15 residues. Germline CDR1 LGHDT, CDR2 YNNKEL (reference sequence). The CDR3 protein is CASSQESLTAYEQYF. In nucleotides, the CDR3 is TGTGCCAGCAGCCAAGAAAGTCTCACAGCCTACGAGCAGTACTTC.